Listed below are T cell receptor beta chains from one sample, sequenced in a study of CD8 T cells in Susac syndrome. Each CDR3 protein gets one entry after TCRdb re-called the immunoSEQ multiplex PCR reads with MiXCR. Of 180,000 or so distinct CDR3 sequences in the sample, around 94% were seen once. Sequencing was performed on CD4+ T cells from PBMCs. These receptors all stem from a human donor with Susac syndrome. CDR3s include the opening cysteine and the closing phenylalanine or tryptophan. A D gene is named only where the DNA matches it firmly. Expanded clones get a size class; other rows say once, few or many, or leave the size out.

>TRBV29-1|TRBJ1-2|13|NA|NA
TGCAGCGTTGACGTCGAAAACTACGGGGGCTACACCTTC
CSVDVENYGGYTF
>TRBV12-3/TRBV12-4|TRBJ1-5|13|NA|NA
TGTGCCAGCAGTTTAGCGGGGCGGCAGCCCCAGCATTTT
CASSLAGRQPQHF
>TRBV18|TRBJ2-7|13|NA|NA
TGTGCCAGCTCACCAAGGTTGTCGGACGAGCAGTACTTC
CASSPRLSDEQYF
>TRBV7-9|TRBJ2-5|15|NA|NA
TGTGCCAGCAGCCAAAGTGGGCTAACCCAAGAGACCCAGTACTTC
CASSQSGLTQETQYF
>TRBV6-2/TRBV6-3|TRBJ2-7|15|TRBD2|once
TGTGCCACCCTGGTCCCCAGACTAGCGGCCTACGAGCAGTACTTC
CATLVPRLAAYEQYF
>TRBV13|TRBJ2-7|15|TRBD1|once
TGTGCCAGCAGCTTCCCAAACAGGGGTCACTACGAGCAGTACTTC
CASSFPNRGHYEQYF
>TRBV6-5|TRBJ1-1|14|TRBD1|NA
TGTGCCAGCAGCTGGACAGGTCGGAGACATGAAGCTTTCTTT
CASSWTGRRHEAFF
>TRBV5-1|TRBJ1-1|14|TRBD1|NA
TGCGCCAGCAGCTTGTTACAGGGGGGCACTGAAGCTTTCTTT
CASSLLQGGTEAFF
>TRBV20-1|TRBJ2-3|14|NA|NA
TGCAGTGCTAGGCCGGGTATGGGAACAGATACGCAGTATTTT
CSARPGMGTDTQYF
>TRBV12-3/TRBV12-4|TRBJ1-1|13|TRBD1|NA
TGTGCCAGCAGTTTAGGGACAGGCACTGAAGCTTTCTTT
CASSLGTGTEAFF
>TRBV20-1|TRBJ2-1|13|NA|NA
TGCAGTGCTGGGTTGAGCTCCTACAATGAGCAGTTCTTC
CSAGLSSYNEQFF
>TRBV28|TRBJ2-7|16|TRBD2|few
TGTGCCAGCAGTGTCGGACTAGCGGGAAGTTCCTACGAGCAGTACTTC
CASSVGLAGSSYEQYF
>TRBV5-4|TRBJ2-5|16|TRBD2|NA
TGTGCCAGCAGCTTAGGACCGGGACTAGTCGGGGAGACCCAGTACTTC
CASSLGPGLVGETQYF
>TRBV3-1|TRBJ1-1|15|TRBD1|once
TGTGCCAGCAGCCCCCGGGACAGGGGGAACACTGAAGCTTTCTTT
CASSPRDRGNTEAFF
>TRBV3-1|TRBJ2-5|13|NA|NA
TGTGCCAGCAGCCCGGGTAGCGGAGAGACCCAGTACTTC
CASSPGSGETQYF
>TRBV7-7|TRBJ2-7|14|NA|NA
TGTGCCAGCAGCCCTGGGCAGGCAACCTACGAGCAGTACTTC
CASSPGQATYEQYF